These 11 T cell receptor beta chains came from one sample sequenced in a study of chemoradiotherapy in HPV16-positive cancers. Here immunoSEQ multiplex PCR was the method, and the copy in TCRdb shows in-frame clones only, minus some. The data show around 23,000 clones, 85% to 90% seen once. Sequences were derived from blood, sampled from a patient who underwent chemoradiotherapy. The receptors stem from a human donor with HPV-associated anogenital cancer.

This rearrangement joins TRBV7-8 to TRBJ1-2; D may be TRBD1 (6 bases). CDR1 and CDR2 (germline): SGHVS, FQNEAQ. The length of the CDR3 is 12 residues. V lost 5 bases and J 7 bases, leaving 11 bases between the germline ends. The chain's CDR3 is CASSLQGSGYTF. CDR3 bases: TGTGCCAGCAGCCTTCAGGGGTCTGGCTACACCTTC. The variable domain in full, with the rest retrieved from reference TRBV7-8 and TRBJ1-2, is GAGVSQSPRYKVAKRGQDVALRCDPISGHVSLFWYQQALGQGPEFLTYFQNEAQLDKSGLPSDRFFAERPEGSVSTLKIQRTQQEDSAVYLCASSLQGSGYTFGSGTRLTVV.

The CDR3 bases are TGTGCCAGTAGTCCCGGGACAGGGGGTCGGACCGGGGAGCTGTTTTTT. This gives the protein CASSPGTGGRTGELFF. The chain carries TRBV19 and TRBJ2-2, with 11 positions matching TRBD1. The CDR3 loop spans 16 amino acids. J was trimmed by 5 bases and V by 5 bases; bases with no gene match: 7. Germline CDR1 and CDR2: LNHDA and SQIVND (reference sequence).

CDR3 in amino acids: CASSLAPGIDSPLHF. DNA for the CDR3: TGTGCCAGCAGCTTAGCTCCCGGGATCGATTCACCCCTCCACTTT. This sequence joins TRBV7-6 and TRBJ1-6; D call uncertain. The CDR3 totals 15 residues. Trimming stripped 0 bases from V and 8 bases from J, with 11 bases between. Germline V lookup: CDR1 SGHVS, CDR2 FNYEAQ.

This sequence joins TRBV5-5 and TRBJ2-5, with TRBD2 matching over 9 bases. The CDR3 contains 16 residues. Trimming at V came to 0 bases and at J to 2 bases, leaving 5 bases not matched to a gene. From germline, CDR1 is SGHKS and CDR2 YYEKEE (reference sequence). This CDR3 is CASSLALAGGQETQYF. CDR3 bases: TGTGCCAGCAGCTTGGCTTTGGCGGGGGGGCAAGAGACCCAGTACTTC.

The J gene is TRBJ2-3, the V gene TRBV11-1; no clear D gene. The V end was cut by 1 base, the J end by 5 bases, with 4 bases between. Germline V gene lookup returns CDR1 SGHAT and CDR2 FQDESV (reference sequence). The CDR3 runs to 12 residues. CDR3 amino acids: CASSLDRDTQYF. CDR3 in DNA: TGTGCCAGCAGCTTAGATCGAGATACGCAGTATTTT.

The V and J genes are TRBV11-2 and TRBJ2-1; a possible D gene is TRBD2 (7 bases). CDR3 length: 15 amino acids. Per germline, CDR1 SGHAT and CDR2 FQNNGV. V lost 1 base to trimming and J lost 5 bases, with 12 bases between them. CDR3 protein: CASSLGGGTNNEQFF. The CDR3, as DNA: TGTGCCAGCAGCTTAGGAGGGGGGACTAACAATGAGCAGTTCTTC.

The chain couples TRBV4-1 to TRBJ2-3; 11 nucleotides line up with TRBD2. The J segment lost 0 bases and the V segment lost 0 bases, leaving 11 bases of the junction unmatched. Germline V gene lookup returns CDR1 MGHRA and CDR2 YSYEKL. This CDR3 is 20 amino acids long. CDR3 in DNA: TGCGCCAGCAGCCAAGATAGCGGGGGGGCTAGTTACTCTAGCACAGATACGCAGTATTTT. Translation gives CASSQDSGGASYSSTDTQYF.

This clone was found a few times. The chain employs TRBV6-1 and TRBJ2-7; D is unresolved. The CDR3 totals 14 residues. Germline V lookup: CDR1 MNHNS, CDR2 SASEGT. Trimming removed 6 bases at V and 2 bases at J, with 14 bases between. CDR3 DNA: TGTGCCAGCAGCGACGAACGCGGTACCTACGAGCAGTACTTC. This sequence encodes CASSDERGTYEQYF.

This clone is a singleton in its sample. V usage is TRBV6-5 and J usage is TRBJ1-1; D is unclear. V lost 6 bases and J lost 2, with 7 bases in between. Germline CDR1 MNHEY, CDR2 SVGAGI. The CDR3 sequence is 12 residues long. The CDR3 bases are TGTGCCAGCAGAGGAGTAAACACTGAAGCTTTCTTT. It translates to CASRGVNTEAFF.

There are a few counts of this clone. The V gene is TRBV29-1, the J gene TRBJ1-1; D gene uncertain. V was cut by 7 bases and J by 5 bases, with 5 bases left in between. The CDR3 consists of 9 residues. From germline, CDR1 is SQVTM and CDR2 ANQGSEA. Here the CDR3 reads CSAGTEAFF. In nucleotides, the CDR3 is TGCAGCGCCGGGACTGAAGCTTTCTTT. The whole variable domain, remainder taken from reference TRBV29-1 and TRBJ1-1, is SAVISQKPSRDICQRGTSLTIQCQVDSQVTMMFWYRQQPGQSLTLIATANQGSEATYESGFVIDKFPISRPNLTFSTLTVSNMSPEDSSIYLCSAGTEAFFGQGTRLTVV.

The rearrangement uses TRBV6-1 and TRBJ2-7; D unresolved. The CDR3 has 14 residues. The V gene's germline CDR1 is MNHNS and CDR2 SASEGT. Trimming left V 1 base short and J 9 bases short, with 16 bases between. CDR3 loop: CASSEGVGKTVQYV. In nucleotides, the CDR3 is TGTGCCAGCAGTGAAGGGGTCGGAAAAACAGTGCAGTACGTC.